These 27 T cell receptor beta chains originate from one sample sequenced in a study of identical twins. TCRdb analysed the 5' RACE reads with MiXCR anew, one entry per CDR3 protein. The table shows about 570,000 distinct CDR3 sequences, with around 9.6% occurring only once. This sample was shared with a second study, whose subject was yellow fever vaccine responses in identical twins.

Sequencing was done on a sample of PBMCs. These TCRs come from a woman aged 18-29 years in good health.

The chain uses TRBV6-2 or TRBV6-3 and TRBJ2-1, with TRBD2 matching 7 bases. Per germline, CDR1 MNHEY and CDR2 SVGEGT. The CDR3 length is 13 residues. Trimming cost V 7 bases and J 10 bases; bases outside gene matches: 10. CDR3 DNA sequence: TGTGCCAGCACCTGGGACGGGGGGAACGAGCAGTTCTTC. Translation: CASTWDGGNEQFF.

This clonotype has a count of ten or more. The chain uses TRBV5-1 and TRBJ2-3, with 10 bases lining up with TRBD2. The ends lost 5 bases at V and 5 bases at J; junction bases unmatched: 11. Germline values: CDR1 SGHRS, CDR2 YFSETQ. The CDR3 is 16 residues long. CDR3 in DNA: TGCGCCAGCAGTTCCTTTGTAGCGGGGGGTAAAGATACGCAGTATTTT. Translated, it gives CASSSFVAGGKDTQYF.

This clonotype occurred a few times. The V and J genes are TRBV5-6 and TRBJ2-5; TRBD2 might be the D (6 bases). CDR3 length: 13 residues. V lost 4 bases to trimming and J lost 2 bases, with 9 bases between them. Looked up from germline, CDR1 is SGHDT and CDR2 is YYEEEE. The CDR3 sequence: CASSIGGQETQYF. CDR3 sequence (DNA): TGTGCCAGCAGCATCGGGGGTCAAGAGACCCAGTACTTC.

The chain links TRBV3-2 to TRBJ2-5; the D call TRBD2 from the table was never checked on the DNA. TRBV3-2 is annotated as a pseudogene. The CDR3 covers 14 residues. In DNA form, the CDR3 reads TGTGCCAGCAGCAATAAAGCGGGTAGTGGGACCCAGTACTTC. Amino acid sequence: CASSNKAGSGTQYF.

This clonotype was counted a few times. V gene TRBV20-1 combines with J gene TRBJ2-5; D may be TRBD1 (5 bases). V lost 6 bases and J lost 5, with 16 bases in between. The CDR3 has 13 residues. Germline loops: CDR1 DFQATT, CDR2 SNEGSKA (reference sequence). The CDR3 nucleotides are TGCAGTGCAGGGGCCCGCGTTCGGGAGACCCAGTACTTC. The encoded protein is CSAGARVRETQYF.

This rearrangement joins TRBV30 to TRBJ1-2; tentative D call: TRBD1 (5 bases). Germline V gene lookup returns CDR1 GTSNPN and CDR2 SVGIG (reference sequence). V was shortened by 0 bases and J by 6 bases, with 14 bases between the two germline ends. The CDR3 is 14 amino acids. The CDR3 region is CAWSVRQGRDGYTF. The CDR3 nucleotides are TGTGCCTGGAGTGTACGGCAGGGCAGGGATGGCTACACCTTC.

The sample holds many counts of this clonotype. The rearrangement joins TRBV9 to TRBJ2-1; 7 bases agree with TRBD2. Trimming cost V 2 bases and J 1 base; bases outside gene matches: 6. Germline CDR1 SGDLS, CDR2 YYNGEE. The CDR3 contains 16 residues. The DNA of the CDR3 is TGTGCCAGCAGCGTCGTCGGGGGGAGGTCCTACAATGAGCAGTTCTTC. The encoded protein is CASSVVGGRSYNEQFF.

The chain is built from TRBV20-1 and TRBJ2-5, with TRBD2 as a possible D gene (5 bases). Trimming removed 7 bases from V and 4 bases from J, with 10 bases in between. CDR3 length: 11 residues. Germline lookup yields CDR1 DFQATT and CDR2 SNEGSKA (reference sequence). CDR3 coding DNA: TGCAGTGTAGCGCGTGGAGAGACCCAGTACTTC. It yields the protein CSVARGETQYF.

This clonotype has just one count. A read error is possible here, since a much larger clone lies one base away. The rearrangement uses TRBV29-1 and TRBJ2-7, with TRBD1 identical over 10 bases. The V gene's germline CDR1 is SQVTM and CDR2 ANQGSEA. With V trimmed by 7 bases and J by 5 bases, 11 bases remained unmatched. The CDR3 runs 14 residues. CDR3 nucleotide sequence: TGCAGCGCCCGTGACAGGGGGCCTCTCGACGAGCAGTACTTC. Its translation: CSARDRGPLDEQYF.

Only a few counts were recorded for this clonotype. V gene TRBV5-1 combines with J gene TRBJ2-5; D not certain. With 1 base removed from V and 0 bases from J, the gap between germline ends came to 4 bases. Per germline, CDR1 SGHRS and CDR2 YFSETQ. The CDR3 is 13 amino acids. This chain's CDR3 is CASSLKNQETQYF. CDR3 bases: TGCGCCAGCAGCTTGAAGAACCAAGAGACCCAGTACTTC. The full variable domain, with the rest looked up from reference TRBV5-1 and TRBJ2-5, is KAGVTQTPRYLIKTRGQQVTLSCSPISGHRSVSWYQQTPGQGLQFLFEYFSETQRNKGNFPGRFSGRQFSNSRSEMNVSTLELGDSALYLCASSLKNQETQYFGPGTRLLVL.

The chain couples TRBV12-3 or TRBV12-4 to TRBJ1-2, with TRBD1 identical over 9 bases. The V gene end was trimmed by 3 bases and the J gene end by 8 bases; junction bases not matched to a gene: 10. The CDR3 has 15 residues. The CDR3 is CASSLDVGTGWGYTF. The CDR3 nucleotides read TGTGCCAGCAGTTTGGATGTGGGGACAGGGTGGGGCTACACCTTC.

The rearrangement links TRBV27 to TRBJ2-3; 7 bases agree with TRBD2. V trimming: 1 base; J trimming: 2 bases; junction bases outside the gene matches: 6. Germline CDR1 and CDR2: MNHEY and SMNVEV (reference sequence). CDR3 size: 16 residues. This chain's CDR3 is CASSLFPRDYTDTQYF. CDR3 nucleotides: TGTGCCAGCAGTTTATTTCCCCGGGACTACACAGATACGCAGTATTTT.

This clonotype has a count of ten or more. V gene TRBV11-1 combines with J gene TRBJ2-1; either TRBD1 or TRBD2 may fit D (5 bases each). Germline V gene data show CDR1 as SGHAT and CDR2 as FQDESV (reference sequence). V lost 5 bases, J lost 9 bases, and 29 bases lay in between. The CDR3 consists of 18 residues. CDR3 amino acids: CASSLSPGKEGSKGEQFF. The CDR3 nucleotides are TGTGCCAGCAGCCTAAGCCCCGGGAAAGAGGGGAGCAAGGGTGAGCAGTTCTTC.

The CDR3 loop is CASSSQDSRETQYF. The CDR3 DNA follows: TGCGCCAGCAGCTCACAGGACTCCAGGGAGACCCAGTACTTC. The J gene is TRBJ2-5, the V gene TRBV5-1; TRBD1 or TRBD2 may be the D gene (5 bases each). V lost 3 bases to trimming and J lost 5 bases, with 14 bases between them. Germline values: CDR1 SGHRS, CDR2 YFSETQ. The CDR3 runs 14 residues.

This clonotype was picked up a small number of times. J is TRBJ2-1 and V is TRBV2; D tentatively fits TRBD1 or TRBD2 (5 bases each). Trimming stripped 3 bases from V and 5 bases from J, with 11 bases between. The CDR3 is 14 amino acids. Germline V gene sequence: CDR1 SNHLY, CDR2 FYNNEI. CDR3: CASSDLGPHNEQFF. DNA for the CDR3: TGTGCCAGCAGTGACCTGGGACCTCACAATGAGCAGTTCTTC.

The rearrangement joins TRBV6-4 to TRBJ2-6, with D possibly TRBD1 on 5 matching bases. The CDR3 covers 16 residues. The germline V gene encodes CDR1 MRHNA and CDR2 SNTAGT. The V gene lost 2 bases and the J gene lost 0 bases, with 8 bases spanning the gap. CDR3 sequence reads: CASSDGHLSGANVLTF. CDR3 sequence (DNA): TGTGCCAGCAGTGACGGACACCTCTCTGGGGCCAACGTCCTGACTTTC.

This clonotype was seen repeatedly, ten times or more. V usage is TRBV6-5 and J usage is TRBJ1-4, with D possibly matching TRBD1 (5 bases). Trimming took off 9 bases at V and 16 bases at J, with 12 bases between the two ends. Germline V gene sequence: CDR1 MNHEY, CDR2 SVGAGI. CDR3 length: 9 residues. CDR3 sequence (DNA): TGTGCCAGGGGACCCTCCTGGTTTTTT. Amino acid sequence: CARGPSWFF.

This sequence joins TRBV7-2 and TRBJ2-3; D possibly corresponds to TRBD1 (5 bases). In germline, CDR1 is SGHTA, CDR2 FQGNSA. The V end lost 4 bases, the J end lost 2 bases, and 16 bases lay between the germline ends. The CDR3 loop spans 16 amino acids. The CDR3 loop is CASSSKGQASTDTQYF. Here the CDR3 DNA reads TGTGCCAGCAGCTCTAAGGGGCAGGCGTCCACAGATACGCAGTATTTT.

This clonotype showed up just a few times. The rearrangement links TRBV7-8 to TRBJ2-3; 8 nucleotides align to TRBD2. The germline V gene has CDR1 SGHVS and CDR2 FQNEAQ. CDR3 length equals 15 residues. V was clipped by 5 bases and J by 3 bases; unmatched bases: 7. CDR3 in DNA: TGTGCCAGCAGCCCAGCGGGGGCAGGAACAGATACGCAGTATTTT. Residues: CASSPAGAGTDTQYF.

This clonotype has more than one count but fewer than ten. The V call is TRBV6-2 or TRBV6-3, the J call TRBJ1-6; 9 bases match TRBD1. Trimming removed 5 bases from V and 5 bases from J; junction bases left unmatched: 7. CDR3 size: 16 residues. Germline V lookup: CDR1 MNHEY, CDR2 SVGEGT. CDR3 sequence: CASSINDRGNNSPLHF. The DNA for the CDR3 is TGTGCCAGCAGTATTAACGACAGGGGGAATAATTCACCCCTCCACTTT.

This clonotype was counted ten times or more. The chain uses TRBV29-1 and TRBJ2-5; D could derive from TRBD1 or TRBD2 (6 bases each). Germline V gives CDR1 SQVTM, CDR2 ANQGSEA. The V end lost 0 bases, the J end lost 10 bases, and 18 bases lay between the germline ends. The CDR3 runs to 14 residues. The CDR3 bases are TGCAGCGTTGAAGATCTTAGGGGGAGGAAGGACCAGTACTTC. This codes for CSVEDLRGRKDQYF.

This clonotype was recorded many times. The CDR3: CASSLGTGGSYNEQFF. The DNA for the CDR3 is TGTGCCAGCAGCTTAGGAACAGGGGGCTCCTACAATGAGCAGTTCTTC. The chain links TRBV7-8 to TRBJ2-1; 8 nucleotides align to TRBD1. Germline CDR1 is SGHVS and CDR2 is FQNEAQ. The CDR3 loop spans 16 amino acids. V gave up 1 base and J gave up 0 bases; unmatched junction bases: 2. Complete variable domain (other parts from reference TRBV7-8 and TRBJ2-1): GAGVSQSPRYKVAKRGQDVALRCDPISGHVSLFWYQQALGQGPEFLTYFQNEAQLDKSGLPSDRFFAERPEGSVSTLKIQRTQQEDSAVYLCASSLGTGGSYNEQFFGPGTRLTVL.

This clonotype was seen a few times. This chain connects TRBV2 to TRBJ2-3; D perhaps matches TRBD2 (5 bases). Germline V gives CDR1 SNHLY, CDR2 FYNNEI. CDR3 length: 11 amino acids. The germline V and J ends were trimmed by 8 bases and 9 bases, with 12 bases remaining between them. CDR3 nucleotide sequence: TGTGCCAGCGGGAGTTCGGGGACGCAGTATTTT. Translating it yields CASGSSGTQYF.

This clonotype has at least ten counts. CDR3 sequence (DNA): TGTGCCAGCAGTCCCGGCCCCGGGGGCGAGCAGTACTTC. It encodes CASSPGPGGEQYF. The rearrangement uses TRBV12-3 or TRBV12-4 and TRBJ2-7; D may be TRBD2 (6 bases). The germline V and J ends were trimmed by 5 bases and 6 bases, with 14 bases remaining between them. The CDR3 runs to 13 residues.

The chain joins TRBV4-1 to TRBJ2-7; 10 bases fit TRBD2. Germline loops: CDR1 MGHRA, CDR2 YSYEKL. This CDR3 comprises 15 residues. The V gene end was trimmed by 1 base and the J gene end by 3 bases; junction bases not matched to a gene: 3. The CDR3 nucleotides read TGCGCCAGCAGCCAAGTCCTAGCGGGAGACTACGAGCAGTACTTC. This translates into CASSQVLAGDYEQYF.

This clonotype was observed at least ten times. This chain links TRBV20-1 with TRBJ2-7; TRBD2 agrees at 16 bases. There are 16 residues in the CDR3. Per the germline V gene, CDR1 is DFQATT and CDR2 is SNEGSKA (reference sequence). After removal of 2 bases from V and 2 bases from J, the junction contained 3 bases not matched to a gene. The CDR3 DNA reads as TGCAGTGCTAGACTCGGGACTAGCGGGAGGGCCTACGAGCAGTACTTC. This sequence encodes CSARLGTSGRAYEQYF.

This chain uses TRBV11-2 with TRBJ2-5; 12 bases are a match to TRBD2. With V trimmed by 1 base and J by 6 bases, 12 bases remained unmatched. Germline CDR1 and CDR2: SGHAT and FQNNGV. CDR3 length equals 18 residues. In DNA, the CDR3 is TGTGCCAGCAGCTTAGTCGTGAGACTAGCGGGAGCGGGCAAGACCCAGTACTTC. Translating gives CASSLVVRLAGAGKTQYF.